The 5 T cell receptor beta chains presented below share a single source sample, sequenced in a study of graft-versus-host responses after intestinal transplantation (dated by TCRdb to the early 2020s). The sample's time point, from its label and the paper: cells obtained before transplantation from donor or recipient. Libraries were built with the immunoSEQ multiplex PCR assay. TCRdb's version of the immuneACCESS table is confined to in-frame rearrangements and falls short of the full clone set. An unresolved V gene accounts for under half of the shortfall where checked; the remainder is of unknown origin. Counted in this sample were more than 95,000 clones; less than 95% of them appeared once. The ten most abundant clones make up more than 0.15% of the sample. Their target antigens are unknown. The sequences come from unstimulated CD4+ T cells sorted from spleen or lymph node cells, collected before intestinal transplant. These receptors all come from a human donor who received an intestinal transplant.

V and J are TRBV6-6 and TRBJ1-4; the D is unclear. Looked up from germline, CDR1 is MNHNY and CDR2 is SVGAGI (reference sequence). The V and J ends lost 8 bases and 5 bases respectively, with 12 bases between them. This CDR3 is built from 13 residues. The chain's CDR3 is CASGETGNEKLFF. The DNA for the CDR3 is TGTGCCAGCGGAGAGACGGGGAATGAAAAACTGTTTTTT.

The V call is TRBV2, the J call TRBJ2-5, with 8 nucleotides matching TRBD2. The CDR3 has 16 residues. V trimming: 6 bases; J trimming: 4 bases; junction bases outside the gene matches: 13. CDR1 is SNHLY and CDR2 is FYNNEI in the germline V gene. CDR3 amino acids: CASSALTSGRVETQYF. CDR3 DNA sequence: TGTGCCAGCAGCGCCCTTACTAGCGGTCGGGTAGAGACCCAGTACTTC.

The chain has TRBV11-2 and TRBJ1-1; TRBD1 matches 7 bases. J lost 7 bases, V lost 5 bases, and 10 bases had no gene match. This CDR3 contains 14 residues. The germline gives CDR1 SGHAT, CDR2 FQNNGV. Here the CDR3 DNA reads TGTGCCAGCAGCCCGCGACAGGGCTGGGGTGAAGCTTTCTTT. It specifies CASSPRQGWGEAFF.

This sequence joins TRBV9 and TRBJ2-5, with 9 nucleotides matching TRBD2. The DNA end is a closer match to TRBJ2-7, so the J assignment may be wrong. Germline loops: CDR1 SGDLS, CDR2 YYNGEE. The CDR3 consists of 15 residues. As DNA, the CDR3 is TGTGCCAGCAGCCCCCTAGCGGGACTCTCCTACGAGCAGTACTTC. This codes for CASSPLAGLSYEQYF.

The chain employs TRBV6-1 and TRBJ2-1, with 11 bases identical to TRBD2. Trimming cost V 4 bases and J 7 bases; bases outside gene matches: 9. CDR3 size: 16 residues. Germline V CDR1 and CDR2: MNHNS, SASEGT. This chain's CDR3 is CASSGLTSGSLNEQFF. The DNA for the CDR3 is TGTGCCAGCAGTGGCCTCACTAGCGGGAGCCTTAATGAGCAGTTCTTC.